The following is a TCR beta chain sequence with its context. Its antigen is unknown. Each of the patients experienced relapse following autologous stem cell transplantation, and their brentuximab vedotin exposure differed. This CDR3 spans 15 amino acids. CDR1 and CDR2 (germline): LNHDA, SQIVND (reference sequence). J was trimmed by 1 base and V by 1 base; bases with no gene match: 4. The record originates from a study of PD-1 blockade in classical Hodgkin lymphoma. In the study overall: Every 2 weeks, patients got 3 mg/kg intravenous nivolumab. The study's findings and limits: At C4D1, TCR diversity had climbed significantly for CD4+ cells, though not for CD8+ cells. Baseline TCR diversity was reportedly lower in newly diagnosed patients than healthy donors. Complete responders started with a diversity level that resembled newly diagnosed patients at baseline.

Some clones are missing from TCRdb's copy, which holds only in-frame ones; the method was immunoSEQ multiplex PCR. The data hold around 58,000 clones, with about 88% observed a single time. The sequences come from peripheral blood mononuclear cells (PBMCs), collected at baseline. This rearrangement joins TRBV19 to TRBJ2-7; 7 bases are shared with TRBD2. The origin of this receptor is a human donor with classical Hodgkin lymphoma. For the CDR3, the DNA is TGTGCCAGTAGTATAGGGGCTAGCGGTTCCTACGAGCAGTACTTC. Translation gives CASSIGASGSYEQYF.